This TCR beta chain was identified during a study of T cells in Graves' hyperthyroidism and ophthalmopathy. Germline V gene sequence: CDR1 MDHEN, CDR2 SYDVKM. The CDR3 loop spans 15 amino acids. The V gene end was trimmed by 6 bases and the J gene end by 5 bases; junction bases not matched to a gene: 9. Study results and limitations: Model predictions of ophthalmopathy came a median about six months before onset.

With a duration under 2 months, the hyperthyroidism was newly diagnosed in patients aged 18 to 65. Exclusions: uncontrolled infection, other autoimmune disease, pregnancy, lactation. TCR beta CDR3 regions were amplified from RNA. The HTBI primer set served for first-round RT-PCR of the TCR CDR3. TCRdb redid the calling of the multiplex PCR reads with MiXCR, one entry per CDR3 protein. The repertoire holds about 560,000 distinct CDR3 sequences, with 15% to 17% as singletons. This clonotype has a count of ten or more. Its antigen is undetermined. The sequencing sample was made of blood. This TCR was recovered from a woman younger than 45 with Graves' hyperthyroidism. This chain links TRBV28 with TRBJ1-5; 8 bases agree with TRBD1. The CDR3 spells CASSLGQGRDQPQHF. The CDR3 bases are TGTGCCAGCAGCCTTGGACAGGGACGAGATCAGCCCCAGCATTTT.